Listed below are T cell receptor beta chains from one sample, sequenced in a study of T cell responses to AZD1222 COVID-19 vaccine. Here immunoSEQ multiplex PCR was the method, and the copy in TCRdb shows in-frame clones only, minus some. The sample holds about 170,000 clones; around nine tenths are singletons and the top ten take approximately 1%. The sample consisted of peripheral blood, taken 28 days after the second AZD1222 dose. Receptor source: an adult who received the AZD1222 COVID-19 vaccine. Both conserved end residues are part of each CDR3. A D gene is named only where the DNA matches it firmly. Size is stated for part of the rows, as once, few or many counts, or as a class when the clone is expanded.

v_call: TRBV4-1
j_call: TRBJ2-1
clone_size: NA
d_call: TRBD2
cdr3_aa: CASSQILAGGPGEQFF
cdr3_nt: TGCGCCAGCAGCCAAATTTTAGCGGGGGGGCCAGGTGAGCAGTTCTTC

v_call: TRBV5-4
j_call: TRBJ1-2
clone_size: NA
d_call: NA
cdr3_aa: CASSVDGKLGYTF
cdr3_nt: TGTGCCAGCAGCGTAGACGGGAAACTGGGCTACACCTTC

v_call: TRBV11-2
j_call: TRBJ1-2
clone_size: NA
d_call: NA
cdr3_aa: CASSLDRVYGYTF
cdr3_nt: TGTGCCAGCAGCTTAGACAGGGTCTATGGCTACACCTTC

v_call: TRBV30
j_call: TRBJ1-1
clone_size: NA
d_call: TRBD1
cdr3_aa: CAWSTGGRAEAFF
cdr3_nt: TGTGCCTGGAGTACAGGGGGGAGGGCTGAAGCTTTCTTT

v_call: TRBV27
j_call: TRBJ2-2
clone_size: NA
d_call: TRBD2
cdr3_aa: CASSSPSGGIGGELFF
cdr3_nt: TGTGCCAGCAGTTCCCCCAGCGGGGGGATCGGCGGGGAGCTGTTTTTT

v_call: TRBV9
j_call: TRBJ2-5
clone_size: NA
d_call: TRBD1
cdr3_aa: CASSVYTSQGETQYF
cdr3_nt: TGTGCCAGCAGCGTATACACCTCACAGGGGGAGACCCAGTACTTC

v_call: TRBV2
j_call: TRBJ1-2
clone_size: NA
d_call: NA
cdr3_aa: CASIRDGRYTF
cdr3_nt: TGTGCCAGCATTCGGGACGGTCGCTACACCTTC

v_call: TRBV30
j_call: TRBJ1-2
clone_size: NA
d_call: NA
cdr3_aa: CAATSGAIYGYTF
cdr3_nt: TGTGCCGCGACCTCCGGTGCGATCTATGGCTACACCTTC

v_call: TRBV21-1
j_call: TRBJ1-2
clone_size: once
d_call: NA
cdr3_aa: CASSNWTGPYGYTF
cdr3_nt: TGTGCCAGCAGCAATTGGACAGGGCCCTATGGCTACACCTTC

v_call: TRBV19
j_call: TRBJ1-3
clone_size: NA
d_call: NA
cdr3_aa: CASSIGKISGNTIYF
cdr3_nt: TGTGCCAGTAGTATTGGGAAGATCTCTGGAAACACCATATATTTT

v_call: TRBV4-1
j_call: TRBJ1-2
clone_size: NA
d_call: TRBD1
cdr3_aa: CASSQPGQGARGYTF
cdr3_nt: TGCGCCAGCAGCCAACCGGGACAGGGGGCGAGGGGCTACACCTTC

v_call: TRBV20-1
j_call: TRBJ1-2
clone_size: few
d_call: NA
cdr3_aa: CSASRSGGVLGGYTF
cdr3_nt: TGCAGTGCTAGTCGATCTGGGGGCGTTCTCGGTGGCTACACCTTC

v_call: TRBV7-9
j_call: TRBJ1-1
clone_size: NA
d_call: NA
cdr3_aa: CASSLVGKGPTTEAFF
cdr3_nt: TGTGCCAGCAGCTTAGTCGGGAAGGGGCCCACCACTGAAGCTTTCTTT

v_call: TRBV12-5
j_call: TRBJ1-3
clone_size: NA
d_call: NA
cdr3_aa: CASGGGRGSSGNTIYF
cdr3_nt: TGTGCTAGTGGTGGCGGCAGGGGAAGCTCTGGAAACACCATATATTTT

v_call: TRBV6-5
j_call: TRBJ1-4
clone_size: NA
d_call: NA
cdr3_aa: CASSSTGQLGGEKLFF
cdr3_nt: TGTGCCAGCAGTTCTACAGGACAGCTCGGGGGCGAAAAACTGTTTTTT

v_call: TRBV27
j_call: TRBJ2-6
clone_size: NA
d_call: TRBD1
cdr3_aa: CASGRQGPSGANVLTF
cdr3_nt: TGTGCCAGCGGACGACAGGGGCCGTCTGGGGCCAACGTCCTGACTTTC

v_call: TRBV2
j_call: TRBJ2-5
clone_size: NA
d_call: TRBD1
cdr3_aa: CASSERTGAWETQYF
cdr3_nt: TGTGCCAGCAGTGAAAGGACAGGGGCGTGGGAGACCCAGTACTTC

v_call: TRBV19
j_call: TRBJ2-5
clone_size: NA
d_call: TRBD2
cdr3_aa: CASSMGLAGGQETQYF
cdr3_nt: TGTGCCAGTAGTATGGGACTAGCGGGGGGACAAGAGACCCAGTACTTC

v_call: TRBV2
j_call: TRBJ1-2
clone_size: once
d_call: NA
cdr3_aa: CASSDNSRYHYGYTF
cdr3_nt: TGTGCCAGCAGTGACAACAGCCGATACCACTATGGCTACACCTTC

v_call: TRBV18
j_call: TRBJ1-5
clone_size: NA
d_call: TRBD1
cdr3_aa: CASSPSSGGNQPQHF
cdr3_nt: TGTGCCAGCTCACCATCCTCAGGGGGTAATCAGCCCCAGCATTTT

v_call: TRBV24-1
j_call: TRBJ2-7
clone_size: NA
d_call: NA
cdr3_aa: CATSDFPSGGRHARDYEQYF
cdr3_nt: TGTGCCACCAGTGATTTCCCCTCGGGGGGCCGACATGCCAGAGACTACGAGCAGTACTTC

v_call: TRBV2
j_call: TRBJ1-5
clone_size: NA
d_call: NA
cdr3_aa: CASSDGKNQPQHF
cdr3_nt: TGTGCCAGCAGTGACGGAAAAAATCAGCCCCAGCATTTT

v_call: TRBV27
j_call: TRBJ1-5
clone_size: NA
d_call: NA
cdr3_aa: CAMPYSNQPQHF
cdr3_nt: TGTGCGATGCCATATAGCAATCAGCCCCAGCATTTT

v_call: TRBV27
j_call: TRBJ2-7
clone_size: NA
d_call: TRBD1
cdr3_aa: CASSLRGAGGASGQYF
cdr3_nt: TGTGCCAGCAGTTTAAGAGGGGCAGGGGGCGCGTCGGGGCAGTACTTC

v_call: TRBV6-4
j_call: TRBJ2-1
clone_size: NA
d_call: NA
cdr3_aa: CASSDSGKDYNEQFF
cdr3_nt: TGTGCCAGCAGTGACTCGGGGAAGGACTACAATGAGCAGTTCTTC

v_call: TRBV6-2/TRBV6-3
j_call: TRBJ1-5
clone_size: NA
d_call: NA
cdr3_aa: CASSWDIQGQPQHF
cdr3_nt: TGTGCCAGCAGCTGGGACATCCAGGGCCAGCCCCAGCATTTT

v_call: TRBV2
j_call: TRBJ1-2
clone_size: NA
d_call: NA
cdr3_aa: CASSEREQYGYTF
cdr3_nt: TGTGCCAGCAGTGAACGCGAACAGTATGGCTACACCTTC

v_call: TRBV6-2/TRBV6-3
j_call: TRBJ1-3
clone_size: few
d_call: TRBD1
cdr3_aa: CASSRDSIAGNTIYF
cdr3_nt: TGTGCCAGCAGTCGGGACAGCATCGCTGGAAACACCATATATTTT

v_call: TRBV7-2
j_call: TRBJ1-1
clone_size: few
d_call: TRBD1
cdr3_aa: CASSYAGGWANTEAFF
cdr3_nt: TGTGCCAGCAGCTACGCAGGGGGCTGGGCGAACACTGAAGCTTTCTTT

v_call: TRBV4-3
j_call: TRBJ1-2
clone_size: few
d_call: NA
cdr3_aa: CASSQEGGQLNYGYTF
cdr3_nt: TGCGCCAGCAGCCAAGAGGGGGGGCAGTTGAACTATGGCTACACCTTC

v_call: TRBV18
j_call: TRBJ1-4
clone_size: NA
d_call: TRBD1
cdr3_aa: CASSTGTANEKLFF
cdr3_nt: TGTGCCAGCTCAACCGGGACAGCAAATGAAAAACTGTTTTTT

v_call: TRBV7-2
j_call: TRBJ2-7
clone_size: NA
d_call: TRBD2
cdr3_aa: CASSFLAGSYEQYF
cdr3_nt: TGTGCCAGCAGCTTCCTAGCGGGGTCCTACGAGCAGTACTTC

v_call: TRBV5-6
j_call: TRBJ2-5
clone_size: NA
d_call: NA
cdr3_aa: CASLTWGSQETQYF
cdr3_nt: TGTGCCAGTCTCACCTGGGGGAGTCAAGAGACCCAGTACTTC

v_call: TRBV7-2
j_call: TRBJ1-2
clone_size: NA
d_call: NA
cdr3_aa: CASSLTLIPIYGYTF
cdr3_nt: TGTGCCAGCAGCTTAACTCTCATCCCCATCTATGGCTACACCTTC

v_call: TRBV30
j_call: TRBJ1-1
clone_size: NA
d_call: NA
cdr3_aa: CAWLGTEAFF
cdr3_nt: TGTGCCTGGTTGGGGACTGAAGCTTTCTTT

v_call: TRBV7-9
j_call: TRBJ2-7
clone_size: NA
d_call: TRBD2
cdr3_aa: CASSLSTSGNEQYF
cdr3_nt: TGTGCCAGCAGCTTATCGACTAGCGGTAACGAGCAGTACTTC

v_call: TRBV4-1
j_call: TRBJ1-3
clone_size: NA
d_call: TRBD1
cdr3_aa: CASSQGRGTGAGNTIYF
cdr3_nt: TGCGCCAGCAGCCAAGGCCGCGGGACAGGGGCTGGAAACACCATATATTTT

v_call: TRBV4-3
j_call: TRBJ1-5
clone_size: NA
d_call: TRBD1
cdr3_aa: CASSQDLGDRVIRPQHF
cdr3_nt: TGCGCCAGCAGCCAAGACTTAGGGGACAGAGTTATTAGGCCCCAGCATTTT

v_call: TRBV15
j_call: TRBJ2-1
clone_size: NA
d_call: NA
cdr3_aa: CATSTLGRYQSNEQFF
cdr3_nt: TGTGCCACCAGCACCCTCGGGCGCTATCAGAGCAATGAGCAGTTCTTC

v_call: TRBV3-1/TRBV3-2
j_call: TRBJ1-5
clone_size: NA
d_call: NA
cdr3_aa: CASSQAGYNQPQHF
cdr3_nt: TGTGCCAGCAGCCAAGCAGGGTACAATCAGCCCCAGCATTTT

v_call: TRBV7-8
j_call: TRBJ1-1
clone_size: NA
d_call: NA
cdr3_aa: CASSLFPGLMNTEAFF
cdr3_nt: TGTGCCAGCAGCTTATTCCCGGGACTAATGAACACTGAAGCTTTCTTT

v_call: TRBV7-8
j_call: TRBJ1-1
clone_size: NA
d_call: NA
cdr3_aa: CASSIGLMNTEAFF
cdr3_nt: TGTGCCAGCAGCATAGGACTAATGAACACTGAAGCTTTCTTT

v_call: TRBV14
j_call: TRBJ2-2
clone_size: NA
d_call: NA
cdr3_aa: CASSQARGYTGELFF
cdr3_nt: TGTGCCAGCAGCCAAGCAAGGGGATACACCGGGGAGCTGTTTTTT

v_call: TRBV4-1
j_call: TRBJ1-1
clone_size: NA
d_call: NA
cdr3_aa: CASSQVGRGMNTEAFF
cdr3_nt: TGCGCCAGCAGCCAAGTAGGCAGGGGAATGAACACTGAAGCTTTCTTT

v_call: TRBV9
j_call: TRBJ2-3
clone_size: NA
d_call: TRBD2
cdr3_aa: CASSISGGYTDTQYF
cdr3_nt: TGTGCCAGCAGCATTAGCGGGGGCTACACAGATACGCAGTATTTT

v_call: TRBV5-1
j_call: TRBJ2-7
clone_size: NA
d_call: NA
cdr3_aa: CASSLARRDEQYF
cdr3_nt: TGCGCCAGCAGCTTGGCCAGGAGAGACGAGCAGTACTTC

v_call: TRBV7-9
j_call: TRBJ2-7
clone_size: NA
d_call: TRBD2
cdr3_aa: CASSPPGTSGGLYEQYF
cdr3_nt: TGTGCCAGCAGCCCTCCCGGGACTAGCGGGGGCCTCTACGAGCAGTACTTC

v_call: TRBV11-2
j_call: TRBJ2-7
clone_size: NA
d_call: NA
cdr3_aa: CASSLVAPREQYF
cdr3_nt: TGTGCCAGCAGCTTAGTTGCCCCTCGGGAGCAGTACTTC

v_call: TRBV6-1
j_call: TRBJ2-5
clone_size: NA
d_call: TRBD2
cdr3_aa: CASSGDSGGAWETQYF
cdr3_nt: TGTGCCAGCAGTGGTGATAGCGGGGGGGCGTGGGAGACCCAGTACTTC

v_call: TRBV2
j_call: TRBJ2-7
clone_size: NA
d_call: TRBD1
cdr3_aa: CASDDRASYEQYF
cdr3_nt: TGTGCCAGCGATGACAGGGCCTCCTACGAGCAGTACTTC

v_call: TRBV6-5
j_call: TRBJ2-5
clone_size: NA
d_call: NA
cdr3_aa: CASSYSSASQETQYF
cdr3_nt: TGTGCCAGCAGTTACTCGAGCGCTAGTCAAGAGACCCAGTACTTC